The rows below give T cell receptor beta chains drawn from one sample of a study of blood T cell repertoires in COVID-19. Assay used: immunoSEQ multiplex PCR; TCRdb lists only in-frame clones, some missing. Of under 250,000 clones in the sample, around 86% were seen once. The source material was peripheral blood. Receptor source: a man aged 60-69 years who had recovered from COVID-19. Both conserved end residues are part of each CDR3. A D gene is named only where the DNA matches it firmly. Not every row has a clone size; where given, it reads once, few, many or a size class.

J	D	V	size	CDR3	DNA
TRBJ1-5	.	TRBV5-1	.	CASSLGQFNQPQHF	TGCGCCAGCAGCTTGGGGCAGTTCAATCAGCCCCAGCATTTT
TRBJ1-2	TRBD1	TRBV28	.	CASSWDRDYGYTF	TGTGCCAGCAGTTGGGACAGGGACTATGGCTACACCTTC
TRBJ2-3	TRBD2	TRBV11-2	.	CASSPRRQRLAGADTQYF	TGTGCCAGCAGCCCCCGCCGTCAAAGACTAGCGGGAGCGGATACGCAGTATTTT
TRBJ2-5	.	TRBV5-1	.	CASTPLGEETQYF	TGCGCCAGCACCCCGCTAGGAGAAGAGACCCAGTACTTC
TRBJ1-3	TRBD1	TRBV18	.	CASSVDRVGNTIYF	TGTGCCAGCTCAGTAGACAGGGTTGGAAACACCATATATTTT
TRBJ1-1	.	TRBV5-6	.	CASSIEEGAEAFF	TGTGCCAGCAGCATCGAAGAAGGGGCTGAAGCTTTCTTT
TRBJ2-5	TRBD2	TRBV19	.	CAILLGTTGTQYF	TGTGCCATCCTGCTCGGGACTACCGGGACCCAGTACTTC
TRBJ2-3	.	TRBV28	.	CASSLGQVSDTQYF	TGTGCCAGCAGTTTGGGGCAGGTGTCGGATACGCAGTATTTT
TRBJ2-6	.	TRBV5-5	.	CASSLLGSGANVLTF	TGTGCCAGCAGCTTGCTCGGCTCTGGGGCCAACGTCCTGACTTTC
TRBJ2-1	.	TRBV7-2	.	CASSLLVGSYNEQFF	TGTGCCAGCAGTTTACTAGTGGGCTCCTACAATGAGCAGTTCTTC
TRBJ2-3	TRBD1	TRBV7-9	.	CASSSTGPDTQYF	TGTGCCAGCAGCTCGACAGGGCCTGATACGCAGTATTTT
TRBJ2-7	TRBD1	TRBV9	.	CASSERTGNEQYF	TGTGCCAGCAGCGAACGGACAGGGAACGAGCAGTACTTC
TRBJ1-1	.	TRBV19	.	CASSITGRVMNTEAFF	TGTGCCAGTAGTATTACGGGTCGCGTAATGAACACTGAAGCTTTCTTT
TRBJ1-3	.	TRBV9	.	CASSPRQGYSGNTIYF	TGTGCCAGCAGCCCCCGGCAGGGGTATTCTGGAAACACCATATATTTT
TRBJ2-2	TRBD1	TRBV5-1	.	CASSQGQPTGELFF	TGCGCCAGCAGCCAGGGACAGCCCACCGGGGAGCTGTTTTTT
TRBJ2-3	.	TRBV29-1	once	CSVGVSPDTQYF	TGCAGCGTTGGTGTTAGTCCCGATACGCAGTATTTT
TRBJ2-1	TRBD2	TRBV5-4	.	CASSGVSGAEREQFF	TGTGCCAGCAGCGGGGTGAGCGGGGCGGAGCGAGAGCAGTTCTTC
TRBJ2-5	TRBD1	TRBV7-7	.	CASSKGGSGETQYF	TGTGCTAGCAGCAAAGGGGGCAGCGGAGAGACCCAGTACTTC
TRBJ2-2	.	TRBV11-2	.	CASSLDGGGANTGELFF	TGTGCCAGCAGCTTAGATGGGGGAGGTGCGAACACCGGGGAGCTGTTTTTT
TRBJ1-4	.	TRBV15	.	CATSRDLAGRSNEKLFF	TGTGCCACCAGCAGAGATCTTGCAGGGCGGTCTAATGAAAAACTGTTTTTT
TRBJ2-7	TRBD2	TRBV28	few	CASSAGLAVLYEQYF	TGTGCCAGCAGTGCGGGACTAGCTGTTTTGTACGAGCAGTACTTC
TRBJ1-4	.	TRBV12-5	.	CASGSGSGAPNEKLFF	TGTGCTAGTGGTTCGGGGTCAGGGGCGCCTAATGAAAAACTGTTTTTT
TRBJ2-5	.	TRBV5-4	.	CASSLAETQYF	TGTGCCAGCAGCTTGGCTGAGACCCAGTACTTC
TRBJ1-5	.	TRBV29-1	once	CSVRQDHNQPQHF	TGCAGCGTTAGACAGGACCACAATCAGCCCCAGCATTTT
TRBJ1-2	.	TRBV19	once	CASSMSSGYTF	TGTGCCAGTAGTATGAGTAGCGGCTACACCTTC
TRBJ1-2	.	TRBV7-9	.	CASSLGPVNYGYTF	TGTGCCAGCAGCTTAGGTCCGGTTAACTATGGCTACACCTTC
TRBJ2-7	TRBD2	TRBV20-1	.	CSASSGEPYEQYF	TGCAGTGCGAGTAGCGGGGAGCCCTACGAGCAGTACTTC
TRBJ2-5	TRBD2	TRBV7-9	.	CASSLAGGETQYF	TGTGCCAGCAGCTTAGCGGGGGGGGAGACCCAGTACTTC
TRBJ2-5	TRBD2	TRBV4-2	.	CASSPGTNQETQYF	TGTGCCAGCAGCCCGGGGACTAATCAAGAGACCCAGTACTTC
TRBJ2-7	.	TRBV11-2	.	CASSLESGPYEQYF	TGTGCCAGCAGCTTAGAGAGCGGACCCTACGAGCAGTACTTC
TRBJ2-7	.	TRBV7-2	once	CASSLQQGPYEQYF	TGTGCCAGCAGCTTACAGCAGGGGCCCTACGAGCAGTACTTC
TRBJ2-7	TRBD2	TRBV18	many	CASSQSGGSYEQYF	TGTGCCAGCTCACAAAGCGGGGGGTCCTACGAGCAGTACTTC
TRBJ2-1	.	TRBV7-9	few	CASSLATGKGEQFF	TGTGCCAGCAGCTTGGCTACAGGGAAGGGTGAGCAGTTCTTC
TRBJ1-2	TRBD1	TRBV9	once	CASSGTGGGYTF	TGTGCCAGCAGCGGCACAGGGGGCGGCTACACCTTC
TRBJ2-7	TRBD2	TRBV18	.	CASSPPGGGLVYEQYF	TGTGCCAGCTCACCCCCCGGGGGGGGGCTGGTATACGAGCAGTACTTC
TRBJ2-2	TRBD1	TRBV7-2	.	CASSWDRALAGELFF	TGTGCCAGCAGCTGGGACAGGGCTTTAGCCGGGGAGCTGTTTTTT
TRBJ1-6	TRBD1	TRBV30	.	CAWSADRGRPPLHF	TGTGCCTGGAGTGCAGACAGGGGGCGGCCACCCCTCCACTTT
TRBJ2-7	TRBD2	TRBV28	few	CASRETSGYSSYEQYF	TGTGCCAGCAGGGAGACTAGCGGGTATAGCTCCTACGAGCAGTACTTC
TRBJ1-4	.	TRBV7-9	.	CASRGTVNEKLFF	TGTGCCTCCCGGGGGACGGTTAATGAAAAACTGTTTTTT
TRBJ1-4	.	TRBV30	.	CAWSVGGATNEKLFF	TGTGCCTGGAGTGTGGGGGGGGCAACTAATGAAAAACTGTTTTTT
TRBJ2-3	.	TRBV13	once	CASSPGLFKDTQYF	TGTGCCAGCAGCCCCGGACTTTTTAAAGATACGCAGTATTTT
TRBJ2-3	TRBD2	TRBV28	once	CASSLHGSGSFASTQYF	TGTGCCAGCAGTTTACACGGTAGCGGGAGTTTTGCATCTACGCAGTATTTT
TRBJ1-5	.	TRBV23-1	.	CASSRGGSGNQPQHF	TGCGCCAGCAGCCGGGGGGGCTCGGGCAATCAGCCCCAGCATTTT
TRBJ1-6	.	TRBV11-2	.	CASSFSPAGSSYNSPLHF	TGTGCCAGCAGCTTTTCTCCCGCGGGAAGCTCCTATAATTCACCCCTCCACTTT
TRBJ2-6	.	TRBV9	.	CASSVGSIVSGANVLTF	TGTGCCAGCAGCGTAGGATCTATCGTCTCTGGGGCCAACGTCCTGACTTTC
TRBJ1-2	.	TRBV19	.	CASSIETALYGYTF	TGTGCCAGTAGTATAGAGACAGCCCTCTATGGCTACACCTTC
TRBJ1-4	.	TRBV2	.	CASSGGGRKTNEKLFF	TGTGCCAGCAGTGGTGGGGGGAGAAAAACTAATGAAAAACTGTTTTTT
TRBJ2-5	TRBD1	TRBV2	.	CASSDRGIWSIVGETQYF	TGTGCCAGCAGCGACAGGGGGATTTGGTCAATCGTAGGGGAGACCCAGTACTTC
TRBJ2-3	.	TRBV6-4	.	CASSDNSVGDTQYF	TGTGCCAGCAGTGATAATAGCGTCGGAGATACGCAGTATTTT
TRBJ1-4	.	TRBV2	.	CASSYGRGTRSSTNEKLFF	TGTGCCAGCAGTTATGGAAGGGGCACCCGATCCTCAACTAATGAAAAACTGTTTTTT
TRBJ2-5	TRBD2	TRBV15	.	CATSTRGGAETQYF	TGTGCCACCAGCACCCGGGGGGGCGCGGAGACCCAGTACTTC